Described below is a single T cell receptor beta chain sequence and its context. No antigen is known for it. Healthy Russian Caucasian donors spanned ages about 6 to 100 years. A second PCR, run for roughly 7 to 12 cycles, used a sample-barcoded 5' primer plus a J-beta primer mix. The template-switch adaptor, which had 12 random nucleotides, put a tag on each cDNA molecule. TCRdb processed the 5' RACE reads anew with MiXCR; each CDR3 protein has one entry. Of 1.5 million to 2 million distinct CDR3 sequences listed, 28% are singletons. The record originates from a study of blood T cells in healthy people across ages. The CDR3 is made up of 13 amino acids. J gave up 5 bases and V 6 bases, and 5 bases lay outside the gene matches. Germline V gives CDR1 KGHDR, CDR2 SFDVKD. Broader study findings: Researchers report that TCR beta diversity correlated strongly with naive T cell percentage. The fall in TCR beta diversity per million T cells was roughly linear with age.

This receptor was taken from a woman in her 30s in good health. The sequencing sample was made of blood. The rearrangement links TRBV24-1 to TRBJ2-5; 7 bases are a match to TRBD1. CDR3 DNA sequence: TGTGCCACCAGTAACAGGGGCGGTGAGACCCAGTACTTC. Translated: CATSNRGGETQYF.